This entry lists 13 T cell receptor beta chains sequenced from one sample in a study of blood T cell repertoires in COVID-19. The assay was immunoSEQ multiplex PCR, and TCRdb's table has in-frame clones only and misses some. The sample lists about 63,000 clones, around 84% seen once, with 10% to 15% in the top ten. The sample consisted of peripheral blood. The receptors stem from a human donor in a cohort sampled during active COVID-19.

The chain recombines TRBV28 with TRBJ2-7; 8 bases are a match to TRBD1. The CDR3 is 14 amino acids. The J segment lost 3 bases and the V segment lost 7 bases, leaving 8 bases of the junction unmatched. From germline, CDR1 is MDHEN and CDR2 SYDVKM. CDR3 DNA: TGTGCCAGCACGAGGACAGGGCCTATCTACGAGCAGTACTTC. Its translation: CASTRTGPIYEQYF. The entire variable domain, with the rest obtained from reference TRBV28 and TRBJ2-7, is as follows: DVKVTQSSRYLVKRTGEKVFLECVQDMDHENMFWYRQDPGLGLRLIYFSYDVKMKEKGDIPEGYSVSREKKERFSLILESASTNQTSMYLCASTRTGPIYEQYFGPGTRLTVT.

For the CDR3, the DNA is TGCGCCAGCAACCCAAACCCCCGGGGAGGTGAGCAGTTCTTC. Translating it yields CASNPNPRGGEQFF. The V and J genes are TRBV5-1 and TRBJ2-1, with a weak D call TRBD2 (6 bases). The CDR3 is 14 residues long. The germline V gene encodes CDR1 SGHRS and CDR2 YFSETQ. Trimming took 6 bases from V and 9 from J, leaving 19 bases between them. Full variable domain (rest looked up from reference TRBV5-1 and TRBJ2-1): KAGVTQTPRYLIKTRGQQVTLSCSPISGHRSVSWYQQTPGQGLQFLFEYFSETQRNKGNFPGRFSGRQFSNSRSEMNVSTLELGDSALYLCASNPNPRGGEQFFGPGTRLTVL.

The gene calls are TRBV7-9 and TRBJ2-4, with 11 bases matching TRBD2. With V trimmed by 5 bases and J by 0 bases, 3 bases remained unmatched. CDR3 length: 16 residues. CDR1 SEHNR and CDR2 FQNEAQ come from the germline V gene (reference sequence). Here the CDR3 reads CASSGTSGRAKNIQYF. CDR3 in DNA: TGTGCCAGCAGCGGTACTAGCGGGAGAGCCAAAAACATTCAGTACTTC.

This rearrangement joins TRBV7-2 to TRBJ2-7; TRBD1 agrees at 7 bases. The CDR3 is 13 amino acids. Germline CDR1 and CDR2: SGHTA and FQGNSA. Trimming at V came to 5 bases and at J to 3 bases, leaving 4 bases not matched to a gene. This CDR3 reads CASSGDRYYEQYF. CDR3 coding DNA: TGTGCCAGCAGCGGGGACAGATACTACGAGCAGTACTTC.

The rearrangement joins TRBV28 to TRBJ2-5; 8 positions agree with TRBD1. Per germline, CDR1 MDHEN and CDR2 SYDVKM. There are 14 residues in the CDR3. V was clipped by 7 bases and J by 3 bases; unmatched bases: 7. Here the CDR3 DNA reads TGTGCCAGCACCCAGGACAGGGTGAAAGAGACCCAGTACTTC. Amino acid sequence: CASTQDRVKETQYF.

The CDR3 coding sequence is TGTGCCAGCAGCTACCGGGACAGGGTCTCCTATAATTCACCCCTCCACTTT. It translates to CASSYRDRVSYNSPLHF. V and J are TRBV27 and TRBJ1-6; 9 bases fit TRBD1. Germline V gene data show CDR1 as MNHEY and CDR2 as SMNVEV (reference sequence). The CDR3 has 17 amino acids. With V trimmed by 6 bases and J by 0 bases, 6 bases remained unmatched.

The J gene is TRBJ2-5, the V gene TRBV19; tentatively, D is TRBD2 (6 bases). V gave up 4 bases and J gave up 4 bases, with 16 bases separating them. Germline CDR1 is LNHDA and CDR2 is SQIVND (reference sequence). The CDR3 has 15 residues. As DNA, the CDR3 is TGTGCCAGTAGTACCAGGGTCGGGGGAGTAGAGACCCAGTACTTC. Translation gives CASSTRVGGVETQYF.

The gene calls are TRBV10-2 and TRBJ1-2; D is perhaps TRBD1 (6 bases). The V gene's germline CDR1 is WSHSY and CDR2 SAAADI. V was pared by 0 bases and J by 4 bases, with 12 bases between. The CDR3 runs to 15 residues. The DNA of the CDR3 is TGCGCCAGCAGTGAGTCCGGCAGGGGCGTCTATGGCTACACCTTC. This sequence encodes CASSESGRGVYGYTF.

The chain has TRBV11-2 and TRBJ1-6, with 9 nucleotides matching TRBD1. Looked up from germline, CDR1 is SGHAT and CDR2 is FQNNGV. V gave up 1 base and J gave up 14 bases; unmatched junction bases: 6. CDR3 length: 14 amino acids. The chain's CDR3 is CASSLVGQGRSLHF. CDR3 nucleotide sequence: TGTGCCAGCAGCTTAGTGGGACAGGGACGGTCCCTCCACTTT.

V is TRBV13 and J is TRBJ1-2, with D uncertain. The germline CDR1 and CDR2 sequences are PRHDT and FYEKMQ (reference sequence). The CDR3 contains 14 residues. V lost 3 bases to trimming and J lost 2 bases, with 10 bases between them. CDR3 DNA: TGTGCCAGCAGCTTTACGGGAGTCAACTATGGCTACACCTTC. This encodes CASSFTGVNYGYTF.

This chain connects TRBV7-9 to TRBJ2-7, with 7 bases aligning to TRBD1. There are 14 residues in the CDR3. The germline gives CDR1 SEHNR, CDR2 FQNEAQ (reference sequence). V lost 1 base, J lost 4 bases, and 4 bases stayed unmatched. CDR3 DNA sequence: TGTGCCAGCAGCTTAGGACAGGGCGTTTACGAGCAGTACTTC. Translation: CASSLGQGVYEQYF.

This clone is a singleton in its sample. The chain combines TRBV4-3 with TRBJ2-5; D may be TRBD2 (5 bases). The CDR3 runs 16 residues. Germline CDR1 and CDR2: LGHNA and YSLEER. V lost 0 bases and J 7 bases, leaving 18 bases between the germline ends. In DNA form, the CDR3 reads TGCGCCAGCAGCCAAGATTGGAAGGCGGGTTTTCGGACCCAGTACTTC. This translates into CASSQDWKAGFRTQYF.

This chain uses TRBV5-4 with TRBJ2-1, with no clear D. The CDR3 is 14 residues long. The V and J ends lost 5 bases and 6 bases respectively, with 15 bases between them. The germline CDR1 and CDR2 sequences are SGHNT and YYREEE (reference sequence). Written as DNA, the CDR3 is TGTGCCAGCAGTCACCTAGGCTCCCGCAATGAGCAGTTCTTC. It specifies CASSHLGSRNEQFF.